The subject of this entry is one TCR beta chain. This clonotype was observed a few times. Its antigen has not been determined. No base qualities exist here, and no much larger clone lies one base off it. This sample was included in a study of T-cell memory formation after mild COVID-19 (dated by TCRdb to about 2021). Looking at the study overall: TCR sequence clusters from the two donors were found to be largely donor specific. Two young, previously healthy adult volunteers made up the cohort, one male and one female. In a couple of donors, T-cell clones that expanded and contracted after mild COVID-19 were tracked by sequencing TCRalpha and TCRbeta repertoires over time. Overall results and qualifications from the work: Clones contracting from day 15 to 85 had balanced CD4/CD8 phenotypes, while a second wave expanding from day 15 to 37 was biased towards CD4+. SARS-CoV-2 specificity was not confirmed for the second-wave clones peaking on day 37. Only two mild cases were covered by the study, and larger cohorts that include severe cases with pre-infection samples were considered necessary. Contracting CD4+ clones were located mainly in the CM and EM memory subsets, whereas CD8+ clones were found to be enriched in EMRA. Some responding clones were found in pre-infection memory, which suggests that pre-existing cross-reactive memory T cells took part in the SARS-CoV-2 response.

PBMCs were isolated by Ficoll-Paque density gradient centrifugation. The instrument given in TCRdb is Illumina NovaSeq 6000. Using 5'RACE with constant-segment primers, TCRalpha and TCRbeta cDNA libraries were constructed, with sample barcodes and unique molecular identifiers added in the process. Trizol reagent was used to extract RNA from every sample. The libraries were amplified in two PCR steps, and the second step added a second sample barcode and Illumina TruSeq adapters. Libraries were sequenced on an Illumina NovaSeq with 2 x 150 bp paired-end reads. On the study's bioinformatics: With migec v1.2.7, reads were demultiplexed and then collapsed into UMI-guided consensus sequences. With mixcr v2.1.11, UMI consensuses were aligned to TRA and TRB V and J templates and assembled into clonotypes. A clonotype was counted as expanded or contracted only when both edgeR and NoisET called the clonotype significant, with the noise models trained on biological replicates. For edgeR calls, the cutoffs were a false discovery rate-adjusted p below 0.01 and a log2 fold-change threshold of 1. PCA with hierarchical clustering of max-normalized trajectories of the 1000 most abundant clonotypes was used as exploratory dynamics analysis. Separately sequenced CD4+ and CD8+ repertoires were used to assign the CD4 or CD8 phenotype of responding clones. Using fastp trimming at Q25 and MiXCR clonotype assembly, TCRdb reanalyzed the public sequencing data and kept in-frame beta chains. Rows are unified per CDR3 protein, each entry keeping the most common DNA and genes. The V and J calls were determined by TCRdb, not by the authors. The sample contains roughly 170,000 distinct CDR3 sequences, 15% to 20% of them found a single time. Around 3.9% of the sample lies in the top ten.

The junction carries 11 bases between V and J, which are trimmed by 6 bases and 0 bases respectively. The CDR3, from cysteine to phenylalanine, totals 13 residues. Only the CDR3 DNA stays, 39 bases, in frame from base 1. The germline V gene (reference sequence) gives CDR1 as DFQATT and CDR2 as SNEGSKA. Sample: PBMCs or a T cell subset sorted from them (not recorded which). This clonotype originated in a man between 18 and 35 years old who had mild COVID-19 (a few samples of this study predate the infection). The sample titles of this study are shuffled in the database, so cell type and time point are left out; the donor was told from shared clones. This chain joins TRBV20-1 to TRBJ1-1; the D region possibly corresponds to TRBD1 (5 bases align). The CDR3 has the sequence CSALRQMNTEAFF. The DNA sequence reads TGCAGTGCCTTGAGACAGATGAACACTGAAGCTTTCTTT.